This T cell receptor beta chain comes out of a study of shared clonotypes between healthy human individuals. Study summary: CD8 memory received one plate per donor, CD8 naive two, CD4 memory three and CD4 naive three.

Concerning this clone itself: Antigen unknown.

This CDR3 region has 14 residues. Germline CDR1 SGHAT, CDR2 FQNNGV. Trimming took 5 bases from V and 1 from J, leaving 12 bases between them. Findings of the study overall: Clonotype sharing among donors likely depends on sequencing depth.

Assay: immunoSEQ multiplex PCR; the TCRdb copy retains only in-frame clones and omits some. This table holds 2 million to 3 million clones, roughly 93% found once. V usage is TRBV11-2 and J usage is TRBJ2-7; D might be TRBD1 (6 bases). The sequenced material came from naive CD4+ T cells from PBMCs. Subset meaning: CD45RA+ positively selected. The sequence derives from a man younger than 35 in good health. Some clones in this sample may be carry-over from other donors' samples. The CDR3 loop is CASSVQTGSYEQYF. The DNA of the CDR3 is TGTGCCAGCAGCGTGCAGACAGGATCCTACGAGCAGTACTTC. The variable domain in full, with the rest retrieved from reference TRBV11-2 and TRBJ2-7, is EAGVAQSPRYKIIEKRQSVAFWCNPISGHATLYWYQQILGQGPKLLIQFQNNGVVDDSQLPKDRFSAERLKGVDSTLKIQPAKLEDSAVYLCASSVQTGSYEQYFGPGTRLTVT.